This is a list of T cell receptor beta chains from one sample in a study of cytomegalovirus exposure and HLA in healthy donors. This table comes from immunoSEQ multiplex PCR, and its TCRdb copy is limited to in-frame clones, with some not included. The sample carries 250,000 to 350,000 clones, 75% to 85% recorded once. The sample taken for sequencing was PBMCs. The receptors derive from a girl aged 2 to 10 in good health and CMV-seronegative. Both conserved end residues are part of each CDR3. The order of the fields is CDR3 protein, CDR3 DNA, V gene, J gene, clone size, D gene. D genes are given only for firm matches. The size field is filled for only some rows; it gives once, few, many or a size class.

CAITAGINSPLHF	TGTGCCATAACTGCGGGGATTAATTCACCCCTCCACTTT	TRBV28	TRBJ1-6	.	.
CASSEGQTGYTF	TGTGCCAGCAGCGAGGGACAGACGGGCTACACCTTC	TRBV7-3	TRBJ1-2	.	TRBD1
CASSLGGYGYTF	TGTGCCAGCAGCTTAGGAGGCTATGGCTACACCTTC	TRBV11-1	TRBJ1-2	few	.
CASSATSAGRETQYF	TGTGCCAGCAGTGCGACTAGCGCCGGACGAGAGACCCAGTACTTC	TRBV2	TRBJ2-5	.	TRBD2
CASSVAPFTQGGEQFF	TGTGCCAGCAGCGTAGCCCCTTTTACTCAGGGGGGTGAGCAGTTCTTC	TRBV9	TRBJ2-1	.	.
CASSRTGTTNEKLFF	TGTGCCAGCAGCCGGACCGGGACAACTAATGAAAAACTGTTTTTT	TRBV14	TRBJ1-4	many	.
CAISSGLAGGPWWADTQYF	TGTGCCATCAGTTCGGGACTAGCGGGAGGGCCATGGTGGGCAGATACGCAGTATTTT	TRBV10-3	TRBJ2-3	.	TRBD2
CASSPLLQADVNTEAFF	TGTGCCAGCTCACCACTACTACAGGCTGACGTGAACACTGAAGCTTTCTTT	TRBV18	TRBJ1-1	once	.
CASSNTARDQPQHF	TGTGCCAGCAGCAATACCGCCAGGGATCAGCCCCAGCATTTT	TRBV7-8	TRBJ1-5	.	.
CASSLREATPQFF	TGTGCCAGCAGCTTACGGGAAGCTACCCCCCAGTTCTTC	TRBV13	TRBJ2-1	once	.
CASRVDSNSPLHF	TGTGCCAGCAGAGTGGACAGTAATTCACCCCTCCACTTT	TRBV5-4	TRBJ1-6	.	.
CASSFPSSGLVGIPYEQYF	TGTGCCAGCAGTTTCCCCAGTAGCGGGTTGGTGGGTATTCCCTACGAGCAGTACTTC	TRBV28	TRBJ2-7	.	TRBD2
CASGRRGLAGKETQYF	TGTGCCAGCGGTCGACGGGGACTAGCGGGGAAAGAGACCCAGTACTTC	TRBV2	TRBJ2-5	.	TRBD2
CASSFGGRADTGELFF	TGTGCCAGCAGCTTCGGCGGGAGGGCCGACACCGGGGAGCTGTTTTTT	TRBV7-2	TRBJ2-2	.	TRBD2
CASSGGQGTVSYNSPLHF	TGCGCCAGCAGCGGCGGACAGGGTACGGTCTCCTATAATTCACCCCTCCACTTT	TRBV5-1	TRBJ1-6	.	TRBD1
CASARQALYEQYF	TGTGCCAGCGCTAGACAGGCACTCTACGAGCAGTACTTC	TRBV27	TRBJ2-7	.	.
CASSLQGSETQYF	TGTGCCAGCAGCTTACAGGGGTCGGAGACCCAGTACTTC	TRBV11-2	TRBJ2-5	.	.
CASSLGVGNTIYF	TGTGCCAGCAGCCTAGGGGTGGGAAACACCATATATTTT	TRBV28	TRBJ1-3	.	.
CASSYRGSGAKDTQYF	TGTGCCAGCAGTTACAGGGGAAGTGGGGCTAAAGATACGCAGTATTTT	TRBV6-4	TRBJ2-3	.	TRBD1
CASSQVTGKYNEQFF	TGCGCCAGCAGCCAAGTCACTGGTAAATACAATGAGCAGTTCTTC	TRBV4-1	TRBJ2-1	few	.
CASSALAGAGTGELFF	TGTGCCAGCAGTGCTTTAGCGGGGGCCGGCACCGGGGAGCTGTTTTTT	TRBV6-4	TRBJ2-2	.	TRBD2
CASSLWGTGDGQPQHF	TGTGCCAGCAGTTTATGGGGGACAGGGGATGGTCAGCCCCAGCATTTT	TRBV28	TRBJ1-5	.	TRBD1
CASSRGRGTRYFF	TGTGCCAGCAGCCGGGGCAGGGGGACTAGATATTTCTTC	TRBV5-6	TRBJ2-1	.	.
CASSWGLAGQETQYF	TGTGCCAGCAGCTGGGGGCTAGCTGGGCAAGAGACCCAGTACTTC	TRBV5-4	TRBJ2-5	.	.
CASSPPGLAGAYEQYF	TGCGCCAGCAGCCCGCCCGGACTAGCGGGAGCCTACGAGCAGTACTTC	TRBV5-1	TRBJ2-7	.	TRBD2
CASSWGLAGGPDTQYF	TGCGCCAGCAGCTGGGGACTAGCGGGAGGGCCGGATACGCAGTATTTT	TRBV5-1	TRBJ2-3	.	TRBD2
CASSPSGSVRMYEQYF	TGTGCCAGCTCACCCAGTGGTAGCGTTAGAATGTACGAGCAGTACTTC	TRBV18	TRBJ2-7	.	.
CASSRRLGRGLNTEAFF	TGTGCCAGCAGCCGTAGGTTGGGCAGAGGGTTGAACACTGAAGCTTTCTTT	TRBV7-6	TRBJ1-1	.	.
CASSLTILAGVRYF	TGTGCCAGCAGCTTAACAATACTAGCGGGAGTACGGTATTTT	TRBV7-3	TRBJ2-3	.	TRBD2
CASSLMPGGPDEQFF	TGTGCCAGCAGCTTAATGCCGGGGGGGCCCGATGAGCAGTTCTTC	TRBV7-2	TRBJ2-1	.	TRBD2
CASTPPEVSAEAFF	TGTGCCAGTACCCCTCCAGAGGTTAGCGCTGAAGCTTTCTTT	TRBV19	TRBJ1-1	.	.
CASSVDSDYGYTF	TGTGCCAGCAGCGTAGACTCGGACTATGGCTACACCTTC	TRBV9	TRBJ1-2	.	.
CSSSSDRGQRTEAFF	TGTTCCAGCAGCTCCGACAGGGGGCAACGCACTGAAGCTTTCTTT	TRBV7-9	TRBJ1-1	once	TRBD1
CASSLKGLAGGFYNEQFF	TGTGCCAGCAGCTTAAAGGGACTAGCGGGAGGGTTCTACAATGAGCAGTTCTTC	TRBV7-6	TRBJ2-1	.	TRBD2
CAWTGQGNSPLHF	TGTGCCTGGACAGGACAGGGGAATTCACCCCTCCACTTT	TRBV30	TRBJ1-6	.	TRBD1
CASSGNGGALGNYGYTF	TGTGCCAGCAGCGGAAATGGGGGGGCGCTGGGAAACTATGGCTACACCTTC	TRBV7-9	TRBJ1-2	.	.
CASSPLLAIVYEQYF	TGTGCCAGCAGCCCCCTACTAGCGATTGTCTACGAGCAGTACTTC	TRBV9	TRBJ2-7	.	TRBD2
CASSPGLAGYDREQYF	TGCGCCAGCAGCCCGGGACTAGCGGGATACGATCGCGAGCAGTACTTC	TRBV4-1	TRBJ2-7	once	TRBD2
CASSPVAGYNEQFF	TGCGCCAGCAGCCCGGTAGCGGGGTACAATGAGCAGTTCTTC	TRBV4-1	TRBJ2-1	once	TRBD2
CASSLRRQGPTGELFF	TGTGCCAGCAGCCTCAGGAGACAGGGGCCCACCGGGGAGCTGTTTTTT	TRBV7-8	TRBJ2-2	.	TRBD1
CASTTGTGIYSGNTIYF	TGTGCCAGCACCACCGGGACAGGGATCTACTCTGGAAACACCATATATTTT	TRBV28	TRBJ1-3	.	TRBD1
CATRDRGGIETQYF	TGTGCCACGAGGGACAGGGGAGGTATCGAGACCCAGTACTTC	TRBV6-1	TRBJ2-5	.	TRBD1
CASSLRAWTGHTEAFF	TGTGCCAGCAGCTTACGTGCATGGACAGGTCACACTGAAGCTTTCTTT	TRBV7-9	TRBJ1-1	.	TRBD1
CASMRGTGTGVNEQFF	TGTGCCAGCATGAGAGGGACCGGGACAGGGGTCAATGAGCAGTTCTTC	TRBV28	TRBJ2-1	once	TRBD1
CASSLPVGSRDRGNTIYF	TGTGCCAGCAGCCTACCTGTGGGATCCAGGGACAGGGGAAACACCATATATTTT	TRBV9	TRBJ1-3	.	TRBD1
CASSLGLAGNEQFF	TGTGCCAGCAGTTTAGGGCTAGCGGGCAATGAGCAGTTCTTC	TRBV28	TRBJ2-1	.	TRBD2
CASSTPGTGSYEQYF	TGTGCCAGCAGCACACCTGGGACTGGCTCCTACGAGCAGTACTTC	TRBV28	TRBJ2-7	.	.